This TCR beta chain appears in the sequencing data of a study of regulatory T cells in long-lasting Graves disease (dated by TCRdb to the early 2020s). Regarding the research as a whole: Persistent Graves' disease was defined as persistently positive TSH receptor autoantibodies together with antithyroid drug treatment for over 5 years. Patients with persistent Graves' disease were compared with patients with newly diagnosed Graves' disease using TCR sequencing and RNA sequencing of peripheral blood. The study was registered as a clinical trial and conducted in China. A total of roughly 33 samples underwent TCR sequencing: around 13 from persistent and approximately 20 from newly diagnosed Graves' disease patients. On average, persistent Graves' disease patients in the clinical cohort had been on antithyroid drugs for roughly 11 years. Results and caveats for the whole study, not just this receptor: The small sample size was acknowledged by the authors as a limitation that may reduce accuracy. Because the primary lesion, thyroid tissue, could not be accessed, the study looked at peripheral blood alone. Sequencing and analysis were restricted to the TCR beta chain. Patients with persistent disease shared more public clonotypes (about 2,900) than newly diagnosed patients did (approximately 990). Compared with newly diagnosed patients, persistent Graves' disease patients had lower TCR Shannon entropy and fewer highly expanded clones, which suggests clonal expansion.

The time point label for this specimen denotes: persistent/refractory GD, antithyroid drugs over 5 years with positive TRAb. For both TCR sequencing and RNA sequencing, RNA was extracted from PBMCs in TRIzol. The diagnosis of Graves' disease followed American Thyroid Association guidelines. Patients for the study were recruited at an endocrinology department in Xi'an, China. Each patient gave around 9.2 milliliters of peripheral blood, collected in an EDTA anticoagulant tube. Ficoll Paque Plus density gradient separation was used to isolate PBMCs, and no further T cell sorting was done. An Agilent 2100 Bioanalyzer and agarose gel were used to check RNA quality, and a NanoDrop 2000 was used to measure RNA concentration. For this clonotype: The clone's antigen remains unknown. Qualities for individual bases were not recorded, and no much larger clone is one base off.

Preparation of the library involved multiplex PCR. Data came from an Illumina HiSeq 4000. iRepertoire HTBI primers and Arm-PCR amplification of CDR3 regions were used to construct TCR beta libraries. Before sequencing, the PCR products went through gel purification. Per the authors' processing: Gene usage analysis of CDR3 amino acid clonotypes used the 62 TRBV and about 13 TRBJ segments found across samples. COPE and FqMerger were used to merge the filtered high-quality paired reads into contigs. BLAST was used to align contigs to the IMGT TRBV, TRBD and TRBJ reference genes, and CDR3 was defined following IMGT. Highly expanded clones were defined as clonotypes with a frequency above 0.1%. Repertoire diversity was measured by Shannon entropy, and V-J evenness by the Gini coefficient. A clonotype was considered public if more than one individual shared it. The raw public reads went through TCRdb reprocessing: fastp at Q25, MiXCR clone calling, in-frame beta chains kept. Rows are combined by CDR3 protein, so each entry shows the most common genes and DNA. The authors' filters were not applied to this entry. In all, the sample holds roughly 500,000 distinct CDR3 sequences, and roughly 21% of those were seen once. The biggest ten clones account for roughly 6.9% of the sample.

The specimen comprised peripheral blood mononuclear cells (PBMCs), sampled when the disease was refractory, from a patient treated with antithyroid drugs. The clonotype originates from a female donor with Graves disease.

The bases read TGTGCCAGCAGCTCCCAAGCGGGAGCGAACACCGGGGAGCTGTTTTTT. Protein translation: CASSSQAGANTGELFF. This sequence uses TRBV7-2 and TRBJ2-2; TRBD2 matches 8 bases in the middle. The germline V gene yields SGHTA for CDR1 and FQGNSA for CDR2. The CDR3 covers 16 residues, taking in both the cysteine and the phenylalanine. Just the 48-base CDR3 DNA is kept, in frame starting at base 1. Ends trimmed: V by 4 bases, J by 0 bases; bases unmatched to a gene: 4.